These 28 T cell receptor beta chains were all obtained from the same sample, sequenced in a study of regulatory T cells in long-lasting Graves disease. Sequencing libraries for TCR beta were prepared with iRepertoire HTBI primers and Arm-PCR of CDR3 regions. In TCRdb, the multiplex PCR reads were re-called with MiXCR into one record per CDR3 protein. The repertoire has approximately 300,000 distinct CDR3 sequences, 15% to 20% of them found once; the top ten carry about two fifths. Time point specified: newly diagnosed GD, antithyroid drugs for less than 3 months. Following extraction of RNA from PBMCs, that RNA was used to make the TCR library. The specimen comprised peripheral blood mononuclear cells (PBMCs), sampled at new diagnosis, from a patient treated with antithyroid drugs. The receptor set was obtained from a female donor with Graves disease.

This clonotype was detected a few times. The rearrangement links TRBV6-2 or TRBV6-3 to TRBJ1-1, with D tentatively TRBD1 (5 bases). CDR3 size: 13 residues. Trimming took off 8 bases at V and 1 base at J, with 11 bases between the two ends. Germline loops: CDR1 MNHEY, CDR2 SVGEGT. The CDR3, as DNA: TGTGCCAGCCGGGACGTACAGAACACTGAAGCTTTCTTT. Its protein product is CASRDVQNTEAFF.

This clonotype was seen many times. The chain combines TRBV12-3 or TRBV12-4 with TRBJ2-5; tentatively, D is TRBD2 (5 bases). V lost 6 bases and J 5 bases, leaving 13 bases between the germline ends. The CDR3 is made up of 13 amino acids. CDR3 nucleotides: TGTGCCAGCAGCTCCACGCGGGCCGAGACCCAGTACTTC. Encoded protein: CASSSTRAETQYF.

In its sample, this clonotype was seen many times. The V gene is TRBV24-1, the J gene TRBJ2-1; D is ambiguous. The V end was cut by 4 bases, the J end by 9 bases, with 6 bases between. Germline V gene lookup returns CDR1 KGHDR and CDR2 SFDVKD. The length of the CDR3 is 11 residues. As DNA, the CDR3 is TGTGCCACCAGTGAATGGGGTGAGCAGTTCTTC. As protein: CATSEWGEQFF.

The chain carries TRBV29-1 and TRBJ2-7, with D maybe TRBD2 (5 bases). Per germline, CDR1 SQVTM and CDR2 ANQGSEA. The CDR3 loop spans 12 amino acids. V was cut by 7 bases and J by 3 bases, with 13 bases left in between. The CDR3 region has the DNA TGCAGCGGCAAGGACGGGAACTACGAGCAGTACTTC. Translated: CSGKDGNYEQYF.

The chain carries TRBV5-1 and TRBJ1-2; 8 bases agree with TRBD1. The CDR3 runs to 14 residues. The V gene end was trimmed by 4 bases and the J gene end by 3 bases; junction bases not matched to a gene: 5. CDR1 SGHRS and CDR2 YFSETQ come from the germline V gene. CDR3: CASSRAGGDYGYTF. CDR3 DNA: TGCGCCAGCAGCCGAGCAGGGGGCGACTATGGCTACACCTTC.

A note on this clonotype: The junction differs from germline at one of its ends, possibly a read error. The V and J genes are TRBV18 and TRBJ2-2; perhaps TRBD2 as D (6 bases). Germline CDR1 KGHSH, CDR2 LQKENI. This CDR3 has 14 residues. The CDR3 bases are TGTGCCAGCTCACCACGGGGGGACGACGGGGAGCTGTCTTTT. Its translation: CASSPRGDDGELSF.

This clonotype was detected many times. J is TRBJ1-1 and V is TRBV27, with D perhaps TRBD1 (5 bases). The CDR3 has 11 amino acids. Germline V gene sequence: CDR1 MNHEY, CDR2 SMNVEV (reference sequence). The V end lost 7 bases, the J end lost 7 bases, and 10 bases lay between the germline ends. The CDR3 loop is CASNMGREAFF. The CDR3 nucleotides read TGTGCCAGCAATATGGGGCGTGAAGCTTTCTTT.

CDR3: CASSWNYGYTF. The CDR3 region has the DNA TGTGCCAGCAGTTGGAACTATGGCTACACCTTC. V gene TRBV28 combines with J gene TRBJ1-2; D call uncertain. The CDR3 runs 11 residues. The germline gives CDR1 MDHEN, CDR2 SYDVKM. V dropped 4 bases and J dropped 2 bases, with 2 bases sitting between them.

This clonotype was recorded many times. This rearrangement joins TRBV20-1 to TRBJ2-7; 8 bases are shared with TRBD2. Germline loops: CDR1 DFQATT, CDR2 SNEGSKA (reference sequence). Losses at the gene ends were 6 bases for V and 0 bases for J; bases not matched to a gene: 7. The CDR3 has 14 residues. CDR3 sequence reads: CSASLAGHSYEQYF. The CDR3 DNA sequence: TGCAGTGCCTCATTAGCGGGACACTCCTACGAGCAGTACTTC.

V usage is TRBV20-1 and J usage is TRBJ1-5; possibly TRBD1 for D (5 bases). Trimming cost V 6 bases and J 2 bases, with 17 bases left between them. Germline V gene lookup returns CDR1 DFQATT and CDR2 SNEGSKA (reference sequence). The CDR3 spans 15 residues. The CDR3 coding sequence is TGCAGTGCAAATTCCAGGGTCGGGCGCAATCAGCCCCAGCATTTT. Translated, it gives CSANSRVGRNQPQHF.

Turning to this clonotype: This may come from a read error, since a much larger clone is one base off. V and J are TRBV18 and TRBJ2-7, with 8 bases identical to TRBD2. V was clipped by 4 bases and J by 1 base; unmatched bases: 9. CDR1 KGHSH and CDR2 LQKENI come from the germline V gene. This CDR3 contains 16 residues. DNA for the CDR3: TGTGCCAGCTCACTTTTACTAGCGGTGCGATCCTACGAGCAGTACTTC. Translated, it gives CASSLLLAVRSYEQYF.

This clonotype was seen many times. The chain has TRBV12-3 or TRBV12-4 and TRBJ2-7; D perhaps matches TRBD1 (5 bases). The CDR3 loop spans 15 amino acids. V dropped 5 bases and J dropped 3 bases, with 17 bases sitting between them. The CDR3 sequence is CASSHTSRGLYEQYF. The CDR3, as DNA: TGTGCCAGCAGTCATACCTCTAGGGGTCTCTACGAGCAGTACTTC.

This clonotype appeared many times. The chain employs TRBV18 and TRBJ2-7; no clear D. This CDR3 spans 13 amino acids. The germline V gene has CDR1 KGHSH and CDR2 LQKENI. V lost 0 bases and J 5 bases, leaving 8 bases between the germline ends. For the CDR3, the DNA is TGTGCCAGCTCACCACCGAGCCGCAACGAGCAGTACTTC. As protein: CASSPPSRNEQYF.

This clonotype has only a few counts. The rearrangement links TRBV11-1 to TRBJ2-5; TRBD2 aligns across 7 bases. The CDR3 is made up of 16 amino acids. The V gene end was trimmed by 1 base and the J gene end by 4 bases; junction bases not matched to a gene: 9. Per the germline V gene, CDR1 is SGHAT and CDR2 is FQDESV (reference sequence). The CDR3 DNA reads TGTGCCAGCAGCTTAGAGGGCGGGAGATTATCAGAGACCCAGTACTTC. This gives the protein CASSLEGGRLSETQYF.

The chain is built from TRBV20-1 and TRBJ1-1; D remains ambiguous. The CDR3 extends over 11 amino acids. Trimming stripped 6 bases from V and 5 bases from J, with 10 bases between. Per the germline V gene, CDR1 is DFQATT and CDR2 is SNEGSKA (reference sequence). The CDR3 protein is CSAWKGTEAFF. CDR3 nucleotide sequence: TGCAGTGCCTGGAAGGGAACTGAAGCTTTCTTT.

The chain has TRBV9 and TRBJ2-7, with TRBD1 matching over 12 bases. The junction had 2 bases not matched to a gene; V was cut back by 0 bases and J by 4 bases. The germline gives CDR1 SGDLS, CDR2 YYNGEE. The CDR3 spans 15 residues. CDR3 sequence: CASSVGDRGPYEQYF. The CDR3, as DNA: TGTGCCAGCAGCGTAGGGGACAGGGGGCCTTACGAGCAGTACTTC. Complete variable domain (other parts from reference TRBV9 and TRBJ2-7): DSGVTQTPKHLITATGQRVTLRCSPRSGDLSVYWYQQSLDQGLQFLIQYYNGEERAKGNILERFSAQQFPDLHSELNLSSLELGDSALYFCASSVGDRGPYEQYFGPGTRLTVT.

This clonotype was seen more than once but under ten times. The chain employs TRBV6-1 and TRBJ2-1; 7 nucleotides align to TRBD2. CDR1 is MNHNS and CDR2 is SASEGT in the germline V gene. V shed 1 base, J shed 6 bases, and the junction held 6 bases outside the gene matches. This CDR3 comprises 15 residues. This CDR3 is CASSEDAGDTNEQFF. The CDR3 DNA follows: TGTGCCAGCAGTGAAGATGCGGGAGATACCAATGAGCAGTTCTTC.

Ten or more counts support this clonotype. CDR3 loop: CASSLAAGGPYNEQFF. The CDR3, as DNA: TGTGCCAGCAGCTTAGCAGCGGGAGGGCCCTACAATGAGCAGTTCTTC. The V gene is TRBV13, the J gene TRBJ2-1, with 10 bases identical to TRBD2. CDR3 length equals 16 residues. CDR1 is PRHDT, CDR2 FYEKMQ, per germline (reference sequence). V shed 1 base and J 2 bases; nucleotides not matched to a gene: 2.

In its sample, this clonotype was seen many times. The chain is built from TRBV12-3 or TRBV12-4 and TRBJ2-2, with D possibly TRBD2 on 6 matching bases. The CDR3 runs to 15 residues. V was cut by 3 bases and J by 0 bases, with 8 bases left in between. CDR3 nucleotide sequence: TGTGCCAGCAGTTTCAGCGGGTCGAACACCGGGGAGCTGTTTTTT. Its translation: CASSFSGSNTGELFF.

This clonotype came up many times. This chain links TRBV27 with TRBJ2-3; 7 bases match TRBD1. V shed 0 bases and J 3 bases; nucleotides not matched to a gene: 9. CDR1 and CDR2 from the germline V gene are MNHEY and SMNVEV (reference sequence). The CDR3 runs 17 residues. DNA for the CDR3: TGTGCCAGCAGTTTATCGTGGTCAACAGGGGTGACAGATACGCAGTATTTT. This translates into CASSLSWSTGVTDTQYF.

This clonotype was detected ten times or more. V gene TRBV11-2 combines with J gene TRBJ2-1; the D is unclear. The CDR3 runs to 12 residues. Trimming stripped 0 bases from V and 9 bases from J, with 6 bases between. CDR1 and CDR2 (germline): SGHAT, FQNNGV. The CDR3 region is CASSLDSAEQFF. Here the CDR3 DNA reads TGTGCCAGCAGCTTAGATTCAGCTGAGCAGTTCTTC.

This clonotype has only a few counts. The junction departs from the called germline gene at one end, perhaps through a read error. This chain uses TRBV2 with TRBJ2-5, with 14 bases identical to TRBD2. CDR3 size: 20 residues. CDR1 and CDR2 (germline): SNHLY, FYNNEI. The CDR3 coding sequence is TGTGCCAGCAGGGAAGGCCGGCGACCGGGACTAGCGGGAGTGGGTGAGACCCAGTACTTC. Translating gives CASREGRRPGLAGVGETQYF.

This rearrangement joins TRBV2 to TRBJ2-2; D is tentatively TRBD1 or TRBD2 (6 bases each). CDR1 and CDR2 from the germline V gene are SNHLY and FYNNEI. V lost 6 bases to trimming and J lost 6 bases, with 14 bases between them. The CDR3 runs to 14 residues. CDR3 region: CASRHRGDPGELFF. Written as DNA, the CDR3 is TGTGCCAGCAGGCATAGGGGGGATCCCGGGGAGCTGTTTTTT.

This clonotype occurred many times. This chain joins TRBV11-2 and TRBJ2-7; the D gene could be TRBD1 or TRBD2 (5 bases each). The CDR3 contains 17 residues. Germline CDR1 is SGHAT and CDR2 is FQNNGV. The V and J ends lost 2 bases and 4 bases respectively, with 21 bases between them. The CDR3, as DNA: TGTGCCAGCAGCTTAATCCATGGGACGGATCCCCAATACGAGCAGTACTTC. Translating gives CASSLIHGTDPQYEQYF.

Ten or more counts support this clonotype. The chain couples TRBV30 to TRBJ1-3; 7 positions agree with TRBD1. CDR3 size: 15 residues. V shed 0 bases, J shed 4 bases, and the junction held 6 bases outside the gene matches. The germline gives CDR1 GTSNPN, CDR2 SVGIG (reference sequence). The CDR3 is CAWSVLRGPGNTIYF. The CDR3 DNA reads as TGTGCCTGGAGTGTACTGAGGGGGCCAGGAAACACCATATATTTT.

This clonotype has a single count. A much bigger clone sits one base away, suggesting this may be a read error. This rearrangement joins TRBV6-2 or TRBV6-3 to TRBJ2-1; 7 bases map to TRBD2. This CDR3 is 15 amino acids long. Per germline, CDR1 MNHEY and CDR2 SVGEGT. Trimming cost V 8 bases and J 10 bases; bases outside gene matches: 17. CDR3 residues: CASLKEGGRTYEQFF. The CDR3 DNA sequence: TGTGCCAGCCTCAAGGAGGGCGGGAGAACCTACGAGCAGTTCTTC.

This clonotype has a count of ten or more. The rearrangement joins TRBV5-1 to TRBJ1-1; unclear D gene. Trimming left V 0 bases short and J 7 bases short, with 10 bases between. CDR1 and CDR2 from the germline V gene are SGHRS and YFSETQ. The CDR3 sequence is 13 residues long. CDR3 residues: CASSLGWSDEAFF. DNA of the CDR3: TGCGCCAGCAGCTTGGGATGGAGCGATGAAGCTTTCTTT.

The chain has TRBV6-5 and TRBJ2-7; D is unclear. V was trimmed by 1 base and J by 2 bases, leaving 9 bases between them. The CDR3 spans 14 residues. Germline V gene sequence: CDR1 MNHEY, CDR2 SVGAGI. CDR3 residues: CASSYFVGAYEQYF. The CDR3 bases are TGTGCCAGCAGTTACTTTGTCGGAGCCTACGAGCAGTACTTC.